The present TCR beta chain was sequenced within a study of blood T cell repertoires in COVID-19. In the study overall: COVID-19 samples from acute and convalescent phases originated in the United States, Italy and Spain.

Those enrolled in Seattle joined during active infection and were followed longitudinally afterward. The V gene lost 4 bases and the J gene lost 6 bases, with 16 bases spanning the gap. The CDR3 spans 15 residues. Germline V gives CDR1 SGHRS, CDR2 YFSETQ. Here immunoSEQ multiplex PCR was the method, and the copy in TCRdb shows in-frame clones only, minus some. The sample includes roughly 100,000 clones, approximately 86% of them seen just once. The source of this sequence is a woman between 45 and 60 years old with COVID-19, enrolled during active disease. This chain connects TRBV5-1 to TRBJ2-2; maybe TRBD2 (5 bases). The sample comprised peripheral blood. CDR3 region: CASSEGSLKSGELFF. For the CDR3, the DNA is TGCGCCAGCAGCGAGGGCTCCCTTAAGTCCGGGGAGCTGTTTTTT.